The 26 T cell receptor beta chains presented below share a single source sample, sequenced in a study of blood T cell repertoires in COVID-19. Only in-frame clones appear in the TCRdb table, and some are missing; sequencing was by immunoSEQ multiplex PCR. Of about 130,000 clones detected, just under 85% appear once; the ten largest clones hold around 15%. The material sequenced was peripheral blood. Every receptor here comes from a woman in her forties or fifties with acute or convalescent COVID-19.

The chain has TRBV5-4 and TRBJ1-2; 9 positions match TRBD1. The CDR3 loop spans 16 amino acids. Trimming removed 0 bases from V and 8 bases from J; junction bases left unmatched: 11. The germline gives CDR1 SGHNT, CDR2 YYREEE (reference sequence). The CDR3 here is CASSLDSGTGRRGYTF. CDR3 in DNA: TGTGCCAGCAGCTTGGATTCCGGGACAGGGCGTCGGGGCTACACCTTC.

The V call is TRBV7-9, the J call TRBJ2-3, with 10 bases identical to TRBD1. CDR3 length: 19 amino acids. From germline, CDR1 is SEHNR and CDR2 FQNEAQ (reference sequence). Trimming removed 2 bases from V and 3 bases from J; junction bases left unmatched: 14. CDR3 DNA: TGTGCCAGCAGCTTACGATTGGGGATGACAGGGGGCGGTACAGATACGCAGTATTTT. This codes for CASSLRLGMTGGGTDTQYF.

J is TRBJ1-1 and V is TRBV18; D not resolved. The V end lost 3 bases, the J end lost 2 bases, and 7 bases lay between the germline ends. The germline CDR1 and CDR2 sequences are KGHSH and LQKENI. The CDR3 runs to 13 residues. The DNA for the CDR3 is TGTGCCAGCTCACCTCCCCCAAACACTGAAGCTTTCTTT. Translated: CASSPPPNTEAFF.

The chain carries TRBV29-1 and TRBJ1-4; D uncertain. This CDR3 is 14 amino acids long. V dropped 2 bases and J dropped 10 bases, with 17 bases sitting between them. Per the germline V gene, CDR1 is SQVTM and CDR2 is ANQGSEA. DNA for the CDR3: TGCAGCGTTGAACAGCGTTCCCACGAGGGAAAACTGTTTTTT. Translated: CSVEQRSHEGKLFF.

The chain recombines TRBV30 with TRBJ1-1, with TRBD1 as a possible D gene (6 bases). With 2 bases removed from V and 6 bases from J, the gap between germline ends came to 19 bases. The CDR3 has 15 amino acids. Germline loops: CDR1 GTSNPN, CDR2 SVGIG (reference sequence). The CDR3 sequence is CAWSLQPKGVPEAFF. The CDR3 nucleotides read TGTGCCTGGAGTCTACAGCCGAAGGGGGTACCTGAAGCTTTCTTT.

The chain employs TRBV21-1 and TRBJ1-1. TRBV21-1 represents a pseudogene. The CDR3 is made up of 15 amino acids. The CDR3 nucleotides read TGTGCCAGCAGCAAACGGGGTCGTCTGGACACTGAAGCTTTCTTT. This sequence encodes CASSKRGRLDTEAFF.

The CDR3 DNA sequence: TGTGCCAGCCATGGGGCAGATAATTCACCCCTCCACTTT. Translation gives CASHGADNSPLHF. The rearrangement joins TRBV18 to TRBJ1-6, with a tentative D call TRBD1 (5 bases). This CDR3 has 13 residues. Trimming pared 8 bases from V and 5 bases from J, leaving 10 bases between. Germline assignment: CDR1 KGHSH and CDR2 LQKENI.

This clone appeared once. This chain links TRBV5-1 with TRBJ1-4; tentative D call: TRBD1 (6 bases). Looked up from germline, CDR1 is SGHRS and CDR2 is YFSETQ. V shed 4 bases and J shed 0 bases, with 13 bases lying between them. This CDR3 spans 16 amino acids. CDR3 protein: CASSAQGQTTNEKLFF. The CDR3 DNA is TGCGCCAGCAGCGCCCAAGGACAGACAACTAATGAAAAACTGTTTTTT.

CDR3 nucleotides: TGTGCCATCAGTGAGGGGACTTCCAATGGCTACACCTTC. It specifies CAISEGTSNGYTF. V is TRBV10-3 and J is TRBJ1-2, with D perhaps TRBD1 (5 bases). Trimming removed 2 bases at V and 6 bases at J, with 10 bases between. CDR1 is ENHRY, CDR2 SYGVKD, per germline. The CDR3 extends over 13 amino acids.

The gene calls are TRBV10-2 and TRBJ2-1; 7 bases match TRBD2. The germline gives CDR1 WSHSY, CDR2 SAAADI. The V and J ends lost 4 bases and 3 bases, in that order; junction bases with no gene match: 12. The CDR3 loop spans 17 amino acids. The CDR3 sequence: CASSGDWGGGGYNEQFF. The CDR3 bases are TGCGCCAGCAGTGGGGACTGGGGTGGCGGGGGCTACAATGAGCAGTTCTTC.

This chain links TRBV30 with TRBJ1-3, with D unresolved. The V gene lost 2 bases and the J gene lost 9 bases, with 14 bases spanning the gap. Germline V lookup: CDR1 GTSNPN, CDR2 SVGIG (reference sequence). The CDR3 is made up of 13 amino acids. This CDR3 reads CAWSPFGRSTIYF. The CDR3 region has the DNA TGTGCCTGGAGTCCTTTCGGTCGGAGCACCATATATTTT.

V is TRBV7-2 and J is TRBJ1-5, with D possibly matching TRBD1 (5 bases). Between the trimmed V and J ends, which lost 5 bases and 4 bases, there was a span of 9 bases. Germline assignment: CDR1 SGHTA and CDR2 FQGNSA. This CDR3 spans 13 amino acids. The CDR3 spells CASSPDRNQPQHF. CDR3 nucleotide sequence: TGTGCCAGCAGCCCCGACAGAAATCAGCCCCAGCATTTT.

This clone turned up a few times. The chain is built from TRBV18 and TRBJ1-2; D not resolved. Between the trimmed V and J ends, which lost 1 base and 4 bases, there was a span of 19 bases. This CDR3 has 17 residues. The germline CDR1 and CDR2 sequences are KGHSH and LQKENI. The CDR3 bases are TGTGCCAGCTCACCACTAATAAAAGGCTCACAGACCTATGGCTACACCTTC. Protein sequence: CASSPLIKGSQTYGYTF.

The V gene is TRBV19, the J gene TRBJ2-3; D might be TRBD2 (5 bases). Germline V gene sequence: CDR1 LNHDA, CDR2 SQIVND (reference sequence). The ends were cut back, 3 bases at V and 0 bases at J, with 10 bases in the middle. The CDR3 sequence is 15 residues long. CDR3 sequence (DNA): TGTGCCAGTAGTATCCGACCGGGGAGCACAGATACGCAGTATTTT. This translates into CASSIRPGSTDTQYF. The full variable domain, in which reference TRBV19 and TRBJ2-3 provide the parts outside the CDR3, is DGGITQSPKYLFRKEGQNVTLSCEQNLNHDAMYWYRQDPGQGLRLIYYSQIVNDFQKGDIAEGYSVSREKKESFPLTVTSAQKNPTAFYLCASSIRPGSTDTQYFGPGTRLTVL.

V is TRBV3-1 (or the pseudogene TRBV3-2) and J is TRBJ2-3, with 14 bases lining up with TRBD2. The CDR3 covers 15 residues. In germline, CDR1 is LGHDT, CDR2 YNNKEL (reference sequence). V trimming: 5 bases; J trimming: 6 bases; junction bases outside the gene matches: 4. DNA of the CDR3: TGTGCCAGCAGCGGGACTAGCGGGGGTGTCGATACGCAGTATTTT. Translated, it gives CASSGTSGGVDTQYF.

The rearrangement links TRBV30 to TRBJ2-7, with 8 bases that match TRBD2. CDR1 and CDR2 (germline): GTSNPN, SVGIG (reference sequence). V dropped 2 bases and J dropped 3; count of bases not matched to a gene: 3. There are 13 residues in the CDR3. CDR3 sequence (DNA): TGTGCCTGGAGTACCCGGGGGGGCTACGAGCAGTACTTC. Translation: CAWSTRGGYEQYF.

This clone appeared a single time. The V call is TRBV5-5, the J call TRBJ2-7; 11 nucleotides line up with TRBD1. Per germline, CDR1 SGHKS and CDR2 YYEKEE (reference sequence). V dropped 1 base and J dropped 2; count of bases not matched to a gene: 2. CDR3 size: 15 residues. The CDR3 protein is CASSLRDRGAYEQYF. The CDR3 DNA reads as TGTGCCAGCAGCTTGCGGGACAGGGGGGCCTACGAGCAGTACTTC. The full variable domain, rest sourced from reference TRBV5-5 and TRBJ2-7, is DAGVTQSPTHLIKTRGQQVTLRCSPISGHKSVSWYQQVLGQGPQFIFQYYEKEERGRGNFPDRFSARQFPNYSSELNVNALLLGDSALYLCASSLRDRGAYEQYFGPGTRLTVT.

This clone is medium-sized by share. Within the sample, other DNA sequences also encode this same CDR3. The chain couples TRBV3-1 (or the pseudogene TRBV3-2) to TRBJ2-7, with 7 bases lining up with TRBD2. Germline-derived CDR1 and CDR2 are LGHDT and YNNKEL (reference sequence). The ends lost 1 base at V and 0 bases at J; junction bases unmatched: 0. The CDR3 consists of 14 residues. CDR3 amino acids: CASSQGTSSYEQYF. The CDR3 DNA reads as TGTGCCAGCAGCCAAGGGACTAGCTCCTACGAGCAGTACTTC.

About this clone: Other DNA sequences of this sample code for an identical CDR3. The chain employs TRBV2 and TRBJ2-1, with 7 bases identical to TRBD2. The CDR3 length is 15 residues. V dropped 3 bases and J dropped 0; count of bases not matched to a gene: 2. The germline V gene encodes CDR1 SNHLY and CDR2 FYNNEI. The CDR3 reads CASSEGGSSYNEQFF. CDR3 DNA sequence: TGTGCCAGCAGTGAGGGCGGGAGCTCCTACAATGAGCAGTTCTTC.

The chain carries TRBV30 and TRBJ2-1; 8 nucleotides line up with TRBD2. Germline assignment: CDR1 GTSNPN and CDR2 SVGIG (reference sequence). The CDR3 is made up of 12 amino acids. V lost 6 bases to trimming and J lost 8 bases; unmatched junction nucleotides: 6. The CDR3 spells CACGGANYEQFF. The DNA for the CDR3 is TGTGCCTGCGGGGGGGCAAACTATGAGCAGTTCTTC. Variable domain in full (rest from reference TRBV30 and TRBJ2-1): SQTIHQWPATLVQPVGSPLSLECTVEGTSNPNLYWYRQAAGRGLQLLFYSVGIGQISSEVPQNLSASRPQDRQFILSSKKLLLSDSGFYLCACGGANYEQFFGPGTRLTVL.

The chain carries TRBV5-1 and TRBJ2-2; 7 positions agree with TRBD2. Germline V lookup: CDR1 SGHRS, CDR2 YFSETQ. This CDR3 region has 15 residues. Losses at the gene ends were 1 base for V and 6 bases for J; bases not matched to a gene: 6. The CDR3 DNA reads as TGCGCCAGCAGCTTGAATGCGGGGGTTCCCGGGGAGCTGTTTTTT. This encodes CASSLNAGVPGELFF.

J is TRBJ1-2 and V is TRBV10-1; TRBD1 might be the D (5 bases). Per germline, CDR1 WNHNN and CDR2 SYGVQD (reference sequence). Trimming left V 3 bases short and J 3 bases short, with 5 bases between. This CDR3 has 12 amino acids. The CDR3 spells CASSDRDYGYTF. The DNA for the CDR3 is TGCGCCAGCAGTGACAGGGACTATGGCTACACCTTC.

The chain combines TRBV30 with TRBJ1-1, with D unresolved. Trimming took 4 bases from V and 3 from J, leaving 9 bases between them. The length of the CDR3 is 12 residues. The V gene's germline CDR1 is GTSNPN and CDR2 SVGIG (reference sequence). CDR3 sequence (DNA): TGTGCCTGGATTGGAGGCGACACTGAAGCTTTCTTT. Amino acids: CAWIGGDTEAFF.

This clone occurred a few times. This rearrangement joins TRBV24-1 to TRBJ1-5; D call uncertain. V lost 5 bases and J lost 4, with 8 bases in between. From germline, CDR1 is KGHDR and CDR2 SFDVKD. CDR3 length: 13 residues. CDR3 DNA sequence: TGTGCCACCAGTGGTTCGGGGAATCAGCCCCAGCATTTT. Translation: CATSGSGNQPQHF.

V and J are TRBV7-2 and TRBJ2-7; D uncertain. The V gene lost 0 bases and the J gene lost 2 bases, with 11 bases spanning the gap. The CDR3 runs to 15 residues. Germline lookup yields CDR1 SGHTA and CDR2 FQGNSA. CDR3 amino acids: CASSLARRATYEQYF. In DNA, the CDR3 is TGTGCCAGCAGCTTAGCGCGGAGAGCGACCTACGAGCAGTACTTC.

The chain uses TRBV5-1 and TRBJ1-1; tentative D call: TRBD1 (6 bases). V lost 4 bases and J 2 bases, leaving 15 bases between the germline ends. CDR3 length equals 15 residues. Germline V gene sequence: CDR1 SGHRS, CDR2 YFSETQ. CDR3 loop: CASSQGQPRNTEAFF. In nucleotides, the CDR3 is TGCGCCAGCAGCCAAGGACAGCCTAGAAACACTGAAGCTTTCTTT.